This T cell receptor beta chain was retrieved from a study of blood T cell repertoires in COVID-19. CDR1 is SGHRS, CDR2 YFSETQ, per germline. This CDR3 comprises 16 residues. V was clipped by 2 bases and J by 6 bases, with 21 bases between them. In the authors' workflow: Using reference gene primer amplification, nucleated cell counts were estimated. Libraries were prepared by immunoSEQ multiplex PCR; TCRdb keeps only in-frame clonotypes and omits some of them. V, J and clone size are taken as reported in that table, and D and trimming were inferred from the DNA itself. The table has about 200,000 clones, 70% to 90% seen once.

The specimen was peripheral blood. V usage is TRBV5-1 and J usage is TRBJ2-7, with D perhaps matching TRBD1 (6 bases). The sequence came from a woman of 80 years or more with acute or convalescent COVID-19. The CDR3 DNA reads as TGCGCCAGCAGCTTAGAGGTAGGGGGAATCTCTGGCGAGCAGTACTTC. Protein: CASSLEVGGISGEQYF.